The present T cell receptor beta chain was sequenced within a study of blood T cells in healthy people across ages. Study-level findings and limits: Naive T cell percentage and TCR beta diversity correlated strongly.

The second PCR ran about 6 to 12 cycles with a sample-barcoded 5' primer and J-beta primers. Each cDNA was tagged by a template-switch adaptor containing 12 random nucleotides. Every sample gave at least 2.5 million paired-end reads containing CDR3. TCRdb ran MiXCR on the 5' RACE reads and lists one entry per CDR3 protein. The table records hundreds of thousands of distinct CDR3 sequences, roughly 50% of them present only once. This clonotype was recorded a few times. Its cognate antigen is unknown. Per germline, CDR1 MDHEN and CDR2 SYDVKM. This CDR3 spans 15 amino acids. V was clipped by 3 bases and J by 6 bases, with 14 bases between them. Whenever a sample was processed, at least 6.5 million PBMCs were isolated.

The sequenced sample consisted of blood. The source is a woman aged 55-70 years in good health. The gene calls are TRBV28 and TRBJ1-4; D ambiguous. In nucleotides, the CDR3 is TGTGCCAGCAGTTTGCCCGGGTTCGCGCATGAAAAACTGTTTTTT. This translates into CASSLPGFAHEKLFF.